The T cell receptor beta chain described here comes from a study of T cells in Graves' hyperthyroidism and ophthalmopathy. The study, taken as a whole, reports: Prediction of ophthalmopathy progression came a median around 7.1 months pre-onset.

TCR beta CDR3 region amplification was performed from RNA transcripts. The HTBI primer set was used in a first-round RT-PCR of the TCR CDR3. TCRdb used MiXCR to reprocess the multiplex PCR reads, holding one entry per CDR3 protein. The sample has around 600,000 distinct CDR3 sequences; approximately 15% are singletons. Ophthalmopathy cases met thresholds of Clinical Activity Score at least 3, NOSPECS grade at least 4 and duration under 3 months. Criteria for exclusion of patients were uncontrolled infection, other autoimmune disease, pregnancy or lactation. PBMCs stemmed from under 11 ml fresh peripheral blood. There are many counts of this clonotype. Its antigen is undetermined. Per the germline V gene, CDR1 is SGHVS and CDR2 is FQNEAQ. This CDR3 is 16 amino acids long. Germline trimming cut 1 base from V and 6 bases from J; bases unmatched to any gene: 10.

Specimen: blood. This TCR was recovered from a woman under 30 with Graves' ophthalmopathy. This sequence joins TRBV7-8 and TRBJ2-3; TRBD2 matches at 7 bases. The CDR3 DNA follows: TGTGCCAGCAGCTTAGTCGGGAGCGGGGAGGAGGATACGCAGTATTTT. Translating it yields CASSLVGSGEEDTQYF.